Listed below are T cell receptor beta chains from one sample, sequenced in a study of Graves' ophthalmopathy and Graves' hyperthyroidism. In TCRdb, the multiplex PCR reads were re-called with MiXCR into one record per CDR3 protein. The sample lists 350,000 to 400,000 distinct CDR3 sequences, approximately 20% occurring once. Sequencing was performed on peripheral blood. These receptor sequences come from a woman between 18 and 29 years old with Graves' ophthalmopathy. Each CDR3 is given with its conserved first and last residue. D genes are given only for firm matches. Size values are once, few and many counts, or a class for expanded clones, and some rows have none.

size	V	J	D	CDR3	DNA
many	TRBV5-1	TRBJ2-4	-	CASSLDNAKNIQYF	TGCGCCAGCAGCTTGGACAACGCCAAAAACATTCAGTACTTC
-	TRBV12-3/TRBV12-4	TRBJ2-5	-	CASSRQKSIQETQYF	TGTGCCAGCAGTCGACAGAAAAGTATCCAAGAGACCCAGTACTTC
many	TRBV7-2	TRBJ1-3	-	CASSSGTSGDTIYF	TGTGCCAGCAGCTCCGGGACTTCCGGGGACACCATATATTTT
-	TRBV7-7	TRBJ1-1	-	CASSATRNTEAFF	TGTGCTAGCAGCGCTACACGCAACACTGAAGCTTTCTTT
many	TRBV7-9	TRBJ2-7	TRBD1	CASIAGRTGEYEQYF	TGTGCCAGCATCGCGGGCCGGACAGGGGAGTACGAGCAGTACTTC
many	TRBV9	TRBJ1-6	TRBD1	CASSLGDRRNSPLHF	TGTGCCAGCAGCTTAGGGGACAGGAGAAATTCACCCCTCCACTTT
many	TRBV6-2/TRBV6-3	TRBJ1-1	TRBD1	CASSLTDRGATEAFF	TGTGCCAGCAGTTTGACCGACAGGGGGGCCACTGAAGCTTTCTTT
many	TRBV19	TRBJ2-2	-	CARGGNMENTGELFF	TGTGCCAGGGGGGGCAATATGGAGAACACCGGGGAGCTGTTTTTT
-	TRBV3-1	TRBJ2-7	-	CASSQSPPEQYF	TGTGCCAGCAGCCAATCGCCTCCCGAGCAGTACTTC
many	TRBV6-5	TRBJ2-7	-	CASTQKGESSYEQYF	TGTGCCAGCACCCAAAAGGGGGAAAGCTCCTACGAGCAGTACTTC
-	TRBV18	TRBJ2-7	TRBD2	CASSPQSGTRRYYEQYF	TGTGCCAGCTCACCTCAAAGTGGGACTAGGCGGTACTACGAGCAGTACTTC
many	TRBV11-2	TRBJ2-5	TRBD2	CASSFEPTSGGAGETQYF	TGTGCCAGCAGCTTTGAACCGACTAGCGGGGGGGCGGGGGAGACCCAGTACTTC
-	TRBV6-1	TRBJ2-2	-	CASGGAWELFF	TGTGCCAGCGGGGGGGCTTGGGAGCTGTTTTTT
many	TRBV11-2	TRBJ1-6	-	CASSLSGGGSPLHF	TGTGCCAGCAGCTTATCCGGGGGTGGTTCACCCCTCCACTTT
many	TRBV30	TRBJ1-2	-	CAWSVLGSSGAYGYTF	TGTGCCTGGAGTGTATTAGGGAGCAGTGGGGCCTATGGCTACACCTTC
many	TRBV12-3/TRBV12-4	TRBJ1-6	-	CASSLVGFDSPLHF	TGTGCCAGCAGTTTGGTGGGGTTCGATTCACCCCTCCACTTT
many	TRBV20-1	TRBJ2-7	-	CSARDARQNTYEQYF	TGCAGTGCTAGAGATGCAAGACAGAATACCTACGAGCAGTACTTC
-	TRBV28	TRBJ2-7	-	CASSGRGGAYEQYF	TGTGCCAGCAGTGGCAGGGGCGGGGCCTACGAGCAGTACTTC
many	TRBV7-8	TRBJ2-7	TRBD2	CASSPFRGGLAASYEQYF	TGTGCCAGCAGCCCCTTTAGGGGGGGACTAGCGGCCTCCTACGAGCAGTACTTC
many	TRBV12-3/TRBV12-4	TRBJ1-1	-	CASSRLTVEAFF	TGTGCCAGCAGCCGATTGACGGTTGAAGCTTTCTTT
few	TRBV3-1	TRBJ2-4	-	CASSQEVPEPSLAKNIQYF	TGTGCCAGCAGCCAAGAAGTCCCCGAACCCAGCTTAGCCAAAAACATTCAGTACTTC
-	TRBV29-1	TRBJ2-4	-	CSVEGGPKNIQYF	TGCAGCGTTGAGGGGGGCCCCAAAAACATTCAGTACTTC
many	TRBV7-9	TRBJ1-2	-	CASSLVQNYGYTF	TGTGCCAGCAGCTTAGTCCAGAACTATGGCTACACCTTC
many	TRBV6-1	TRBJ1-6	-	CASTLRGFIPLHF	TGTGCCAGCACCCTAAGGGGATTCATACCCCTCCACTTT
many	TRBV2	TRBJ1-2	-	CASRGQGRYGYTF	TGTGCCAGCAGAGGGCAGGGGAGGTATGGCTACACCTTC
-	TRBV6-1	TRBJ2-7	TRBD1	CASSEVPGQIYEQYF	TGTGCCAGCAGTGAAGTACCGGGACAGATCTACGAGCAGTACTTC
many	TRBV20-1	TRBJ1-1	-	CSAGAWNGPNLNTEAFF	TGCAGTGCTGGTGCCTGGAATGGCCCCAACCTGAACACTGAAGCTTTCTTT
-	TRBV29-1	TRBJ2-5	TRBD2	CSVRMSSGVEETQYF	TGCAGCGTCAGGATGTCTAGCGGGGTAGAAGAGACCCAGTACTTC
many	TRBV7-2	TRBJ1-6	-	CASSSRAYNSPLHF	TGTGCCAGCAGCTCGAGGGCATATAATTCACCCCTCCACTTT
many	TRBV20-1	TRBJ1-1	TRBD1	CSATDRKNTEAFF	TGCAGTGCCACGGACAGGAAGAACACTGAAGCTTTCTTT
many	TRBV14	TRBJ2-7	TRBD2	CASSQASGTTYEQYF	TGTGCCAGCAGCCAGGCTAGCGGGACAACCTACGAGCAGTACTTC
many	TRBV20-1	TRBJ2-5	TRBD1	CSAGRPDRGRFQETQYF	TGCAGTGCTGGCCGACCTGACAGGGGGCGGTTTCAAGAGACCCAGTACTTC
many	TRBV6-2/TRBV6-3	TRBJ1-1	-	CASSYPRGNTEAFF	TGTGCCAGCAGTTACCCACGGGGCAACACTGAAGCTTTCTTT
many	TRBV5-1	TRBJ2-2	TRBD2	CASSWTSGRSPNTGELFF	TGCGCCAGCAGCTGGACTAGCGGGAGGTCCCCGAACACCGGGGAGCTGTTTTTT
many	TRBV12-3/TRBV12-4	TRBJ2-2	-	CASSLDLSNTGELFF	TGTGCCAGCAGTTTGGACCTGTCGAACACCGGGGAGCTGTTTTTT
many	TRBV7-3	TRBJ1-1	-	CASSLKVAGRQTEAFF	TGTGCCAGCAGCTTAAAGGTCGCGGGCAGACAAACTGAAGCTTTCTTT
-	TRBV12-3/TRBV12-4	TRBJ2-5	TRBD1	CASSLDRPLKTQYF	TGTGCCAGCAGTCTGGACAGGCCATTGAAGACCCAGTACTTC
-	TRBV20-1	TRBJ2-4	TRBD2	CSAYATGGLAKNIQYF	TGCAGTGCTTACGCCACGGGGGGTTTAGCCAAAAACATTCAGTACTTC
-	TRBV6-2/TRBV6-3	TRBJ1-2	-	CASSYSTMNYGYTF	TGTGCCAGCAGTTACTCCACTATGAACTATGGCTACACCTTC
once	TRBV27	TRBJ2-5	-	CASSLRPRNTPETQYF	TGTGCCAGCAGTTTGCGTCCTAGAAACACTCCAGAGACCCAGTACTTC
many	TRBV12-3/TRBV12-4	TRBJ1-5	TRBD1	CASSFSGGKSNQPQHF	TGTGCCAGCAGTTTTTCAGGGGGTAAGAGCAATCAGCCCCAGCATTTT
many	TRBV4-3	TRBJ2-7	TRBD1	CASSQGAQGIYEQYF	TGCGCCAGCAGCCAAGGAGCACAGGGGATTTACGAGCAGTACTTC
-	TRBV10-3	TRBJ1-1	-	CAIRGTDRGNTEAFF	TGTGCCATCAGGGGGACCGACCGTGGGAACACTGAAGCTTTCTTT
many	TRBV11-2	TRBJ1-6	-	CASSSSSNSPLHF	TGTGCCAGCAGCTCGTCTTCAAATTCACCCCTCCACTTT
-	TRBV18	TRBJ1-1	-	CASSPPTGIEAFF	TGTGCCAGCTCACCGCCAACCGGAATCGAAGCTTTCTTT
many	TRBV28	TRBJ1-2	-	CASFLRGWGYTF	TGTGCCAGCTTCTTGAGGGGTTGGGGCTACACCTTC
-	TRBV11-1	TRBJ1-1	-	CASSVDKGRNTEAFF	TGTGCCAGCAGCGTAGACAAGGGTCGGAACACTGAAGCTTTCTTT
many	TRBV4-2	TRBJ2-2	-	CASSQVGGVGGELFF	TGTGCCAGCAGCCAAGTGGGCGGGGTAGGCGGGGAGCTGTTTTTT
-	TRBV6-5	TRBJ1-5	-	CASSYSTGSPQHF	TGTGCCAGCAGTTACTCGACAGGCTCTCCCCAGCATTTT
many	TRBV12-3/TRBV12-4	TRBJ2-5	-	CASSLRDLAEETQYF	TGTGCCAGCAGTTTACGGGACCTAGCAGAAGAGACCCAGTACTTC
many	TRBV30	TRBJ1-6	-	CAWLGGDSPLHF	TGTGCCTGGCTAGGAGGAGATTCACCCCTCCACTTT
-	TRBV28	TRBJ1-5	TRBD1	CASKGALGTGGNQPQHF	TGTGCCAGCAAAGGGGCCCTCGGGACAGGGGGAAATCAGCCCCAGCATTTT
-	TRBV29-1	TRBJ2-7	-	CSVVGAVTYEQYF	TGCAGCGTTGTGGGGGCCGTAACCTACGAGCAGTACTTC
few	TRBV6-1	TRBJ2-7	-	CASCLKVIYEQYF	TGTGCCAGCTGTCTTAAGGTGATCTACGAGCAGTACTTC
many	TRBV7-8	TRBJ2-7	-	CASSVLAPHNPGEQYF	TGTGCCAGCAGCGTCCTAGCGCCCCACAACCCAGGCGAGCAGTACTTC
-	TRBV10-3	TRBJ1-3	TRBD1	CAIRSETGHTGNTIYF	TGTGCCATCAGGTCCGAGACAGGGCACACTGGAAACACCATATATTTT
-	TRBV10-1	TRBJ2-7	-	CASRPKSSVPGQLEDEQYF	TGCGCCAGCAGACCTAAGTCCTCGGTACCGGGACAACTTGAGGACGAGCAGTACTTC
many	TRBV6-1	TRBJ1-1	-	CASSRLGGMNTEAFF	TGTGCCAGCAGTCGCCTAGGGGGGATGAACACTGAAGCTTTCTTT
many	TRBV28	TRBJ2-2	-	CASRPGLASNTGELFF	TGTGCCAGCAGGCCCGGGCTAGCGTCGAACACCGGGGAGCTGTTTTTT
many	TRBV7-2	TRBJ1-1	-	CASSFHRLGNTEAFF	TGTGCCAGCAGCTTCCACAGGTTGGGGAACACTGAAGCTTTCTTT